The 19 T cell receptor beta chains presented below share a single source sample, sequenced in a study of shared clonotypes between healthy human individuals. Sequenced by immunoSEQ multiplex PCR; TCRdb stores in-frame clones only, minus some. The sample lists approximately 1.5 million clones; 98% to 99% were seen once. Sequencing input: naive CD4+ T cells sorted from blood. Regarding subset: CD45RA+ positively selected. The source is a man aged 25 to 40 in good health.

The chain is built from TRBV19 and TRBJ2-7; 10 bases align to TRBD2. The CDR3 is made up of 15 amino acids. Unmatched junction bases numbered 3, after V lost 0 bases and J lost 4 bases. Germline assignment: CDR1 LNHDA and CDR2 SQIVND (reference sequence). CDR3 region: CASSIEAGGPYEQYF. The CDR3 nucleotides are TGTGCCAGTAGTATAGAAGCGGGAGGGCCTTACGAGCAGTACTTC. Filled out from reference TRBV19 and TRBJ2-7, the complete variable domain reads DGGITQSPKYLFRKEGQNVTLSCEQNLNHDAMYWYRQDPGQGLRLIYYSQIVNDFQKGDIAEGYSVSREKKESFPLTVTSAQKNPTAFYLCASSIEAGGPYEQYFGPGTRLTVT.

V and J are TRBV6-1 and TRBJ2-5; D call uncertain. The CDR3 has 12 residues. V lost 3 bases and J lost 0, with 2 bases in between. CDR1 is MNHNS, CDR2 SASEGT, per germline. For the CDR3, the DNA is TGTGCCAGCAGTGAGTACCAAGAGACCCAGTACTTC. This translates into CASSEYQETQYF.

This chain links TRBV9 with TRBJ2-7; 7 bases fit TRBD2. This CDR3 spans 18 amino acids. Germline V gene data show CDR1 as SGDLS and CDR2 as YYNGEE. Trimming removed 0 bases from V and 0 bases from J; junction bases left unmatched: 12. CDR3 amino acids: CASSVAPDLSGISYEQYF. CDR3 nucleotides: TGTGCCAGCAGCGTAGCCCCCGATCTCAGCGGGATCTCCTACGAGCAGTACTTC.

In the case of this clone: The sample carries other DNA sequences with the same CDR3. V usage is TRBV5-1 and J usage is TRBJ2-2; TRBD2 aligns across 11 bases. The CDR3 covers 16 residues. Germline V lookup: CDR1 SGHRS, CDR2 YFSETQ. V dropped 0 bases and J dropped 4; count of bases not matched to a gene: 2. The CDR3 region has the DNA TGCGCCAGCAGCTTGGGGCTAGCGGGAGGCACCGGGGAGCTGTTTTTT. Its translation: CASSLGLAGGTGELFF.

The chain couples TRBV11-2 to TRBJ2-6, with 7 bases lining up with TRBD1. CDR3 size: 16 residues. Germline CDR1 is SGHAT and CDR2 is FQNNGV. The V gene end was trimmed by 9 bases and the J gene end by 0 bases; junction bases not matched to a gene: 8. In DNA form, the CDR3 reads TGTGCCAGTAACAGGGGTCACCTCTCTGGGGCCAACGTCCTGACTTTC. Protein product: CASNRGHLSGANVLTF. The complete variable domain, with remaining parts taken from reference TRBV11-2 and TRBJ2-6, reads EAGVAQSPRYKIIEKRQSVAFWCNPISGHATLYWYQQILGQGPKLLIQFQNNGVVDDSQLPKDRFSAERLKGVDSTLKIQPAKLEDSAVYLCASNRGHLSGANVLTFGAGSRLTVL.

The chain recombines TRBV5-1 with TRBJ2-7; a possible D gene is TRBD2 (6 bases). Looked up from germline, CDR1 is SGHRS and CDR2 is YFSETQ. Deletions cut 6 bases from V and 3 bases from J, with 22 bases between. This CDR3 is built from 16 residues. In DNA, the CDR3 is TGCGCCAGCACCAGCCAGCCGGCGGGGCTCAACTACGAGCAGTACTTC. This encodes CASTSQPAGLNYEQYF.

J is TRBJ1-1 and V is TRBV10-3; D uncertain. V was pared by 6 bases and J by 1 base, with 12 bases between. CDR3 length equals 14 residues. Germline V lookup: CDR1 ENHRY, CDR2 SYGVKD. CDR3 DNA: TGTGCCATCAGGGGAGGTCCACCGAACACTGAAGCTTTCTTT. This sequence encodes CAIRGGPPNTEAFF.

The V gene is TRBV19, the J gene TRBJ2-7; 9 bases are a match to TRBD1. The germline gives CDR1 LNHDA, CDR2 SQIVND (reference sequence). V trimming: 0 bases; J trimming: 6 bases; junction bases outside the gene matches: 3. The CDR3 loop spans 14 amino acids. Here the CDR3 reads CASSIEQGASEQYF. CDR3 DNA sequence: TGTGCCAGTAGTATAGAACAGGGGGCAAGCGAGCAGTACTTC.

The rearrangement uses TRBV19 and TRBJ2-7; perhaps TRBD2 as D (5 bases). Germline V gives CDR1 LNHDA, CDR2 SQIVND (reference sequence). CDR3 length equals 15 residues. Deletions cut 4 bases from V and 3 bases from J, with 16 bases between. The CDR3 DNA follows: TGTGCCAGTAGTAGCCCCGGGAAACTGAGCTACGAGCAGTACTTC. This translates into CASSSPGKLSYEQYF.

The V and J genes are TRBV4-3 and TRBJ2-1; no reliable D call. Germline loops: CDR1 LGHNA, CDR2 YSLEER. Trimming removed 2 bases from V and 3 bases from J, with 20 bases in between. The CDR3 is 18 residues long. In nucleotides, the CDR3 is TGCGCCAGCAGCCAACTGACTCCTTCCGGTACCTTCTACAATGAGCAGTTCTTC. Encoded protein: CASSQLTPSGTFYNEQFF.

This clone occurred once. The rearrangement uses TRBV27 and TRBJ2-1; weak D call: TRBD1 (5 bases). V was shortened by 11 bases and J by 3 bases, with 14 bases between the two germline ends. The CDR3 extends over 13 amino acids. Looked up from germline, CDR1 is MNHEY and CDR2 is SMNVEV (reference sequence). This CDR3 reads CASRKGLYNEQFF. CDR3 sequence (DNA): TGTGCCTCCCGGAAGGGGCTCTACAATGAGCAGTTCTTC.

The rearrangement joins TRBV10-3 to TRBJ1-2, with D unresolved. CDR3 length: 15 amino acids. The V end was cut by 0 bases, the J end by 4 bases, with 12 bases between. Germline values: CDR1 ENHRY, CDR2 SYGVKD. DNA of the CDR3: TGTGCCATCAGTGAGTCACCCGGGCGGACCTATGGCTACACCTTC. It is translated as CAISESPGRTYGYTF.

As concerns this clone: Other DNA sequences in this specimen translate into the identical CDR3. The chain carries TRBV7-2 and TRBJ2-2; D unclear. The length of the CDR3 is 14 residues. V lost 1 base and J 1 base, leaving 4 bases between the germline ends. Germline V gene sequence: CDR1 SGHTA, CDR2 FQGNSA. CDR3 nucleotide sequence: TGTGCCAGCAGCTTAGTGCTGAACACCGGGGAGCTGTTTTTT. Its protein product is CASSLVLNTGELFF.

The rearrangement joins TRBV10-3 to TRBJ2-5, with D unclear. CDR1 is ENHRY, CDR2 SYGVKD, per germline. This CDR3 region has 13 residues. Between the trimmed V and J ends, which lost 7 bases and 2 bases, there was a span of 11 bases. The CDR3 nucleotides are TGTGCCATCACTCCGACACAACAAGAGACCCAGTACTTC. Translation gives CAITPTQQETQYF.

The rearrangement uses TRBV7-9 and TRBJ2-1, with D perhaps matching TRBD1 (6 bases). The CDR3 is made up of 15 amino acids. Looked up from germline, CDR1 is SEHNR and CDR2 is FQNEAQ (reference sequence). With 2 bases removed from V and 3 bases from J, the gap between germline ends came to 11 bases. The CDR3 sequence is CASSLSQGDYNEQFF. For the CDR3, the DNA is TGTGCCAGCAGCTTATCACAGGGAGACTACAATGAGCAGTTCTTC.

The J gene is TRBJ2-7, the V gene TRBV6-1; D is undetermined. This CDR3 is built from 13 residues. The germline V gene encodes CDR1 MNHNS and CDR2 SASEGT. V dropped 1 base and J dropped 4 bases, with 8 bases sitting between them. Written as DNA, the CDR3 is TGTGCCAGCAGTGAAGAAGTTCTTTACGAGCAGTACTTC. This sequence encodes CASSEEVLYEQYF.

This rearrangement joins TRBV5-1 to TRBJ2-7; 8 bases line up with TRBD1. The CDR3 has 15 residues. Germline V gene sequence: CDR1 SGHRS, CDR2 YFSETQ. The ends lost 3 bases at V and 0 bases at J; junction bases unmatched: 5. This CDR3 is CASSWAGTGSYEQYF. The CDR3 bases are TGCGCCAGCAGCTGGGCCGGGACAGGCTCCTACGAGCAGTACTTC.

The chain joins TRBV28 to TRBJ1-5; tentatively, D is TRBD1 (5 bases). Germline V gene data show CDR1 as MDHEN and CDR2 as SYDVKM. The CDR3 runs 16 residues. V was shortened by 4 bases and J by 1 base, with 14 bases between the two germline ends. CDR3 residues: CASSSPQGRSNQPQHF. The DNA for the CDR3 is TGTGCCAGCAGTTCGCCGCAGGGTCGAAGCAATCAGCCCCAGCATTTT.

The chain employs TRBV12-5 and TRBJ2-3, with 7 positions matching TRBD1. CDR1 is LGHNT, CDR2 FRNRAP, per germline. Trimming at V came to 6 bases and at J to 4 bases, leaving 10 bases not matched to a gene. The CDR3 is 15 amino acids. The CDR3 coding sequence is TGTGCTAGTGGCACCGGACAGGAGCATCCAGATACGCAGTATTTT. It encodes CASGTGQEHPDTQYF.